The rows below give T cell receptor beta chains drawn from one sample of a study of shared clonotypes between healthy human individuals. Clones were sequenced by immunoSEQ multiplex PCR, and TCRdb holds only the in-frame ones, with some missing. This table has some 2,100,000 clones, almost 96% appearing once. Sequenced input: naive CD4+ T cells sorted from blood. Receptors originate from a man younger than 35 in good health. Each CDR3 is given with its conserved first and last residue. A D gene is named only where the DNA matches it firmly. Not every row has a clone size; where given, it reads once, few, many or a size class.

j_call: TRBJ1-2; clone_size: .; d_call: TRBD1; v_call: TRBV19; cdr3_nt: TGTGCCAGTAAGGGGGGACAGGTGGCCTATGGCTACACCTTC; cdr3_aa: CASKGGQVAYGYTF
j_call: TRBJ1-5; clone_size: .; d_call: .; v_call: TRBV10-3; cdr3_nt: TGTGCCATCAGTGAGTCGGTGGAGTATCAGCCCCAGCATTTT; cdr3_aa: CAISESVEYQPQHF
j_call: TRBJ1-3; clone_size: .; d_call: .; v_call: TRBV5-4; cdr3_nt: TGTGCCAGCAGCAGGCTCTCTGGAAACACCATATATTTT; cdr3_aa: CASSRLSGNTIYF
j_call: TRBJ1-5; clone_size: .; d_call: .; v_call: TRBV4-3; cdr3_nt: TGCGCCAGCAGCCAAGACCAGGTGGGCCAGGGGAATCAGCCCCAGCATTTT; cdr3_aa: CASSQDQVGQGNQPQHF
j_call: TRBJ2-1; clone_size: .; d_call: TRBD2; v_call: TRBV7-9; cdr3_nt: TGTGCCAGCAGCCCCTGGAGCGGGAGGGTCGATGAGCAGTTCTTC; cdr3_aa: CASSPWSGRVDEQFF
j_call: TRBJ1-1; clone_size: .; d_call: .; v_call: TRBV18; cdr3_nt: TGTGCCAGCTCACAAACTTTAGGAGGGGACCAGAACACTGAAGCTTTCTTT; cdr3_aa: CASSQTLGGDQNTEAFF
j_call: TRBJ1-6; clone_size: .; d_call: .; v_call: TRBV10-3; cdr3_nt: TGTGCCATCGGCAGGGGTGGTAATTCACCCCTCCACTTT; cdr3_aa: CAIGRGGNSPLHF
j_call: TRBJ2-7; clone_size: .; d_call: TRBD2; v_call: TRBV9; cdr3_nt: TGTGCCAGCAGCGTAGACTTAGCGGGAGGCTCTCAGCAGTACTTC; cdr3_aa: CASSVDLAGGSQQYF
j_call: TRBJ1-1; clone_size: .; d_call: TRBD1; v_call: TRBV7-9; cdr3_nt: TGTGCCAGCAGCCGTACCCGGGACAGGGGGCCTACTGAAGCTTTCTTT; cdr3_aa: CASSRTRDRGPTEAFF
j_call: TRBJ2-5; clone_size: .; d_call: .; v_call: TRBV23-1; cdr3_nt: TGCGCCAGCAGTCAGATCAACAGGGACCAAGAGACCCAGTACTTC; cdr3_aa: CASSQINRDQETQYF
j_call: TRBJ2-6; clone_size: .; d_call: .; v_call: TRBV2; cdr3_nt: TGTGCCAGCAGGGGATCATACTCTGGGGCCAACGTCCTGACTTTC; cdr3_aa: CASRGSYSGANVLTF
j_call: TRBJ2-2; clone_size: .; d_call: TRBD1; v_call: TRBV5-1; cdr3_nt: TGCGCCAGCAGCTTGGCCTGGACAGGGGATGCCGGGGAGCTGTTTTTT; cdr3_aa: CASSLAWTGDAGELFF
j_call: TRBJ2-2; clone_size: .; d_call: .; v_call: TRBV9; cdr3_nt: TGTGCCAGCAGCCCAACTAGGTTCCCTTACGCCGGGGAGCTGTTTTTT; cdr3_aa: CASSPTRFPYAGELFF
j_call: TRBJ2-3; clone_size: few; d_call: .; v_call: TRBV23-1; cdr3_nt: TGCGCCAGCAGCCTAAACAGGGACCTTGTGTCAGATACGCAGTATTTT; cdr3_aa: CASSLNRDLVSDTQYF
j_call: TRBJ2-1; clone_size: .; d_call: .; v_call: TRBV6-5; cdr3_nt: TGTGCCAGCAGGCTCACAGGGATGTCCTACAATGAGCAGTTCTTC; cdr3_aa: CASRLTGMSYNEQFF
j_call: TRBJ1-2; clone_size: .; d_call: TRBD1; v_call: TRBV7-2; cdr3_nt: TGTGCCAGCAGCTTAGGGACAGGGGGCGCCTATGGCTACACCTTC; cdr3_aa: CASSLGTGGAYGYTF
j_call: TRBJ2-7; clone_size: .; d_call: .; v_call: TRBV18; cdr3_nt: TGTGCCAGCTCAAACCAGGGTGGCGGTGCGGCCGCCTACGAGCAGTACTTC; cdr3_aa: CASSNQGGGAAAYEQYF
j_call: TRBJ1-2; clone_size: .; d_call: .; v_call: TRBV6-1; cdr3_nt: TGTGCCAGCAGCGCAGGGGTTGGACTCTATGGCTACACCTTC; cdr3_aa: CASSAGVGLYGYTF
j_call: TRBJ2-7; clone_size: .; d_call: TRBD1; v_call: TRBV5-6; cdr3_nt: TGTGCCAGCAGCCCCGGGACAGGGATCGGCTACGAGCAGTACTTC; cdr3_aa: CASSPGTGIGYEQYF
j_call: TRBJ2-5; clone_size: .; d_call: TRBD2; v_call: TRBV5-1; cdr3_nt: TGCGCCAGTAGAGCGGGAGGGCCCGGGGAGACCCAGTACTTC; cdr3_aa: CASRAGGPGETQYF
j_call: TRBJ1-1; clone_size: .; d_call: .; v_call: TRBV18; cdr3_nt: TGTGCCAGCTCACCAATCATTTGGGAGATGAACACTGAAGCTTTCTTT; cdr3_aa: CASSPIIWEMNTEAFF